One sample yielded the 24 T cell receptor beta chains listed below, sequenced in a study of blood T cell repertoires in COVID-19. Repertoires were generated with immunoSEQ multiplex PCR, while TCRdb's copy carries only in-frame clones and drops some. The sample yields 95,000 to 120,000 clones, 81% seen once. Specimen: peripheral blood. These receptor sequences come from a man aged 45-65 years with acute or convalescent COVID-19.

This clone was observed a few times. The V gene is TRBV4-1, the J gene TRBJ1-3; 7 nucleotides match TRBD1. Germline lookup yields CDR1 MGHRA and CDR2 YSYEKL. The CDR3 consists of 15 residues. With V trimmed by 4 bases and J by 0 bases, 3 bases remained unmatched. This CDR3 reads CASSRDSPSGNTIYF. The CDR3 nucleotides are TGCGCCAGCAGCCGGGACAGTCCCTCTGGAAACACCATATATTTT.

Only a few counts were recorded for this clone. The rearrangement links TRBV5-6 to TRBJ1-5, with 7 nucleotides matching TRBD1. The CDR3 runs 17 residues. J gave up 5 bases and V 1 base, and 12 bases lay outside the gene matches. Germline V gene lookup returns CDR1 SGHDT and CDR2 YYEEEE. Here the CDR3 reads CASSLRSTGTSDQPQHF. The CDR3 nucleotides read TGTGCCAGCAGCTTGAGATCGACAGGGACATCGGATCAGCCCCAGCATTTT.

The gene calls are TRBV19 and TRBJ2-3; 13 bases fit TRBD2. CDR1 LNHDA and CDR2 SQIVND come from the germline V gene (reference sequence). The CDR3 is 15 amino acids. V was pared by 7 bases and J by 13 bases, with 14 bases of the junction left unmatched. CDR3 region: CASTPTSGGPPCKYF. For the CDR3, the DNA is TGTGCCAGTACGCCGACTAGCGGGGGGCCTCCTTGTAAGTATTTT.

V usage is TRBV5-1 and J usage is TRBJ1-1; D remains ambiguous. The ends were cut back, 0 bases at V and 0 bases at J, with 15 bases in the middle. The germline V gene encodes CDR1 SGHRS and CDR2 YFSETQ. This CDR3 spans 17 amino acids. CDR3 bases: TGCGCCAGCAGCTTGGGAGGCAGCCTAAGGCTGAACACTGAAGCTTTCTTT. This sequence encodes CASSLGGSLRLNTEAFF.

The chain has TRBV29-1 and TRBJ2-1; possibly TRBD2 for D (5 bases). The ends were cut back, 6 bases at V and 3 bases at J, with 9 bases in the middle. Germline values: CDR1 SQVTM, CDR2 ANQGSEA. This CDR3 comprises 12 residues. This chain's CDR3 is CSVGIGYNEQFF. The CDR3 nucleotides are TGCAGCGTCGGGATCGGCTACAATGAGCAGTTCTTC.

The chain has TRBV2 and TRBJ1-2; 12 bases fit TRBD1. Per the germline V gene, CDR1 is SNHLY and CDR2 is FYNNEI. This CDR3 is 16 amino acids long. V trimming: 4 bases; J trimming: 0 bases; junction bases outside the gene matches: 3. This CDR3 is CASSGGQGATNYGYTF. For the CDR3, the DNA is TGTGCCAGCAGTGGGGGACAGGGGGCGACTAACTATGGCTACACCTTC.

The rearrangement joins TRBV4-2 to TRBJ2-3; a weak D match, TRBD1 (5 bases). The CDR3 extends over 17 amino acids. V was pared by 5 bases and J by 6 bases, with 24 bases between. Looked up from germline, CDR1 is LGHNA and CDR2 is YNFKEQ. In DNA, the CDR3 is TGTGCCAGCAGCGGACAAGGTCGGCAAGCACGACTCGATACGCAGTATTTT. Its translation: CASSGQGRQARLDTQYF.

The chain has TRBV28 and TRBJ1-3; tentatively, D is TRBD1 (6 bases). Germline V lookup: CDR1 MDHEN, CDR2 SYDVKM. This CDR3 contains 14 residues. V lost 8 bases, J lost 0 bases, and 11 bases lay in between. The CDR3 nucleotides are TGTGCCAGCCAAGGACAGCACTCTGGAAACACCATATATTTT. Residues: CASQGQHSGNTIYF.

The CDR3 DNA reads as TGTGCCAGCGGGAGGGACAGGGGGAGCGGTGGCTACACCTTC. Translating gives CASGRDRGSGGYTF. The chain couples TRBV6-5 to TRBJ1-2, with 11 bases fitting TRBD1. V shed 8 bases and J 7 bases; nucleotides not matched to a gene: 9. Germline V gene sequence: CDR1 MNHEY, CDR2 SVGAGI. There are 14 residues in the CDR3.

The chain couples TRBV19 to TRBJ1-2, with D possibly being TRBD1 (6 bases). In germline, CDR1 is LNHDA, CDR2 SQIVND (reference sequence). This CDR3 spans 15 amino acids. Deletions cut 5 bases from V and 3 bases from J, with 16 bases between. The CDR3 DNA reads TGTGCCAGTAGTCCGTCGGACAGTTCTTACTATGGCTACACCTTC. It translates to CASSPSDSSYYGYTF.

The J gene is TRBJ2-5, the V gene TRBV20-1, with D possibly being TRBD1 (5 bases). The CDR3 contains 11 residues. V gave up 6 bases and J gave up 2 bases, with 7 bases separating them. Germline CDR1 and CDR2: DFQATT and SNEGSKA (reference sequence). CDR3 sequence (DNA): TGCAGTGCGACAGCACAAGAGACCCAGTACTTC. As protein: CSATAQETQYF.

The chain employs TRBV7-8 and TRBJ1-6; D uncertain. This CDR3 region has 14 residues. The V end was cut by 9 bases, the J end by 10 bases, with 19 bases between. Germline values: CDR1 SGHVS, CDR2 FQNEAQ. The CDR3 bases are TGTGCCAGTACAGCAGCCGGTGCGAAATCACCCCTCCACTTT. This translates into CASTAAGAKSPLHF.

CDR3 sequence reads: CATSRDSGAGNTIYF. In nucleotides, the CDR3 is TGTGCCACCAGCAGAGATTCGGGGGCTGGAAACACCATATATTTT. The rearrangement links TRBV15 to TRBJ1-3; D is possibly TRBD1 (5 bases). In germline, CDR1 is LNHNV, CDR2 YYDKDF (reference sequence). Trimming took 0 bases from V and 2 from J, leaving 8 bases between them. This CDR3 has 15 residues. Variable domain in full (rest from reference TRBV15 and TRBJ1-3): DAMVIQNPRYQVTQFGKPVTLSCSQTLNHNVMYWYQQKSSQAPKLLFHYYDKDFNNEADTPDNFQSRRPNTSFCFLDIRSPGLGDTAMYLCATSRDSGAGNTIYFGEGSWLTVV.

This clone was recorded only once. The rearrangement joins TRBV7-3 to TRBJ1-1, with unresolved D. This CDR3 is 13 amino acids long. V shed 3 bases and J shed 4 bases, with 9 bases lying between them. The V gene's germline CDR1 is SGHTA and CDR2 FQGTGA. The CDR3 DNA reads TGTGCCAGCAGCTTTGGTGAGGGCACTGAAGCTTTCTTT. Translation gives CASSFGEGTEAFF.

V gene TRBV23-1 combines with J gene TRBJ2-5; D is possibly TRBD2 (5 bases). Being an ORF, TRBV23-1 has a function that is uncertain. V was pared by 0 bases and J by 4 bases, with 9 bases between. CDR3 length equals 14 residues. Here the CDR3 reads CASSQSRAGETQYF. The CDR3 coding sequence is TGCGCCAGCAGTCAATCGAGGGCCGGAGAGACCCAGTACTTC.

The CDR3 DNA reads as TGTGCCAGCAGCTTAGTCACGGCGGCCTACGAGCAGTACTTC. Protein sequence: CASSLVTAAYEQYF. The genes are TRBV7-6 and TRBJ2-7; unclear D gene. The CDR3 loop spans 14 amino acids. Per the germline V gene, CDR1 is SGHVS and CDR2 is FNYEAQ. V was cut by 1 base and J by 2 bases, with 9 bases left in between.

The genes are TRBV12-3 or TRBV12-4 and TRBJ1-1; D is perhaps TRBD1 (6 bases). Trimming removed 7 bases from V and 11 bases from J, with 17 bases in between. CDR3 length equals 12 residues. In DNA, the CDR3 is TGTGCCAGCACTTTCACAGGGATCGAGGCTTTCTTT. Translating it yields CASTFTGIEAFF.

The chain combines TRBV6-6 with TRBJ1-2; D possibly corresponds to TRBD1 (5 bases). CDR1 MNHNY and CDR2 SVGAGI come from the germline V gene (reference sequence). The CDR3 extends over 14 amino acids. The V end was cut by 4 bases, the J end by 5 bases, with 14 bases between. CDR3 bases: TGTGCCAGCAGTTCCGGGGGGGGGTTTTATGGCTACACCTTC. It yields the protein CASSSGGGFYGYTF.

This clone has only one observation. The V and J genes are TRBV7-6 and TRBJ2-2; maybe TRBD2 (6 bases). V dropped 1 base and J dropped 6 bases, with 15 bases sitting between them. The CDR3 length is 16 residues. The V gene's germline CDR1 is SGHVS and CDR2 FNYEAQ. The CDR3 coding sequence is TGTGCCAGCAGCTTAGGAGGGACTGCGGGCGCCGGGGAGCTGTTTTTT. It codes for CASSLGGTAGAGELFF.

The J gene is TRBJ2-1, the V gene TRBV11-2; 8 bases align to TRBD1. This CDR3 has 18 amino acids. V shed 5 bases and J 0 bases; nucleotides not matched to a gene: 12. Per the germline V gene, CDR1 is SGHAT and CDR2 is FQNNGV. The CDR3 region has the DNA TGTGCCAGCAGCCGCCGGACAGGGACCTCTCTCTCCTACAATGAGCAGTTCTTC. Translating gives CASSRRTGTSLSYNEQFF.

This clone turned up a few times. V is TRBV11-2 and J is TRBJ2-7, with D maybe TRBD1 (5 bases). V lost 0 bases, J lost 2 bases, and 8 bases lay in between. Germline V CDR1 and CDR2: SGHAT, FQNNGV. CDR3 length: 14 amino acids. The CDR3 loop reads CASSLEGRPYEQYV. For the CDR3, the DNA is TGTGCCAGCAGCTTAGAGGGGCGCCCCTACGAGCAGTACGTC.

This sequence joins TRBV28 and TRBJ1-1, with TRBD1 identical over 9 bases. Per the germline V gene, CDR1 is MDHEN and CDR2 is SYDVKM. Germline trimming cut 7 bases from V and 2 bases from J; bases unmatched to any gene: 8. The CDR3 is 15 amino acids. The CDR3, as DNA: TGTGCCAGCACCGAACCGGGACAGGGAAACACTGAAGCTTTCTTT. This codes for CASTEPGQGNTEAFF. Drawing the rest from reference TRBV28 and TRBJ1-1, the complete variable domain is DVKVTQSSRYLVKRTGEKVFLECVQDMDHENMFWYRQDPGLGLRLIYFSYDVKMKEKGDIPEGYSVSREKKERFSLILESASTNQTSMYLCASTEPGQGNTEAFFGQGTRLTVV.

The CDR3 nucleotides read TGTGCCAGCAGCTTGGTAGGGGCCAACGTCCTGACTTTC. Translated, it gives CASSLVGANVLTF. J is TRBJ2-6 and V is TRBV5-6; D unclear. Germline loops: CDR1 SGHDT, CDR2 YYEEEE. With 0 bases removed from V and 4 bases from J, the gap between germline ends came to 2 bases. The CDR3 is made up of 13 amino acids.

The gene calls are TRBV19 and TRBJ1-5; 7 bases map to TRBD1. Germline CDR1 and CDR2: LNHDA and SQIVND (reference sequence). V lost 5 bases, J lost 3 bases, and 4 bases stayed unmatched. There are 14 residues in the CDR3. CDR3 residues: CASSPTGTNQPQHF. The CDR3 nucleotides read TGTGCCAGTAGTCCGACAGGGACCAATCAGCCCCAGCATTTT.